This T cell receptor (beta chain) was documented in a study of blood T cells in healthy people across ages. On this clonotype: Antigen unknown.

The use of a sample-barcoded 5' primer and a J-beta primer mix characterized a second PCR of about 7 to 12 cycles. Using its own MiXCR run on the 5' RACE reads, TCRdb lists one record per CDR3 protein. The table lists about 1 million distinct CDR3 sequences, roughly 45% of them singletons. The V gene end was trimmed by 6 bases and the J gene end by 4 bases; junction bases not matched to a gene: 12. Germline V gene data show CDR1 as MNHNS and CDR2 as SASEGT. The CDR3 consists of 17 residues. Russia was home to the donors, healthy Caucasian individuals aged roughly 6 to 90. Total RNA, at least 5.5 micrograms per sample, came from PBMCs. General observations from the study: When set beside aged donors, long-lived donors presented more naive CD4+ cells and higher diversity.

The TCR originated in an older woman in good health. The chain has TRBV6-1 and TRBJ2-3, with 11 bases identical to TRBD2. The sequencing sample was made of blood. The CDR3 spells CASRQALSGRASDTQYF. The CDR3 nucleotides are TGTGCCAGCAGACAGGCCCTTAGCGGGAGGGCTTCAGATACGCAGTATTTT.